The next 6 T cell receptor beta chains were all read from a single sample in a study of breast tumors, draining lymph nodes, adjacent tissues (dated by TCRdb to the mid-2010s). The axillary draining lymph nodes of breast cancer patients were the source of the lymph node samples. The library was built by means of multiplex PCR. Sequencing used an Illumina HiSeq 2000. The raw public reads went through TCRdb reprocessing: fastp at Q25, MiXCR clone calling, in-frame beta chains kept. A single entry per CDR3 protein holds the most common genes and DNA from its merged rows. The table for this sample lists more than 80,000 distinct CDR3 sequences; 30% of them were counted only once. The ten largest clones represent around 6% of the sample. Sequenced material: axillary lymph node tissue. All receptors derive from a female donor with breast cancer. Some clones in this sample may be carry-over from other donors' samples.

On this clonotype: A much larger clone lies a single base off, so this may be a read error. CDR3 amino acids: CASRHRDGYGYTF. CDR3 DNA sequence: TGTGCCAGCAGACACAGGGACGGCTATGGCTACACCTTC. The chain carries TRBV6-6 and TRBJ1-2, with a possible D match to TRBD1 (6 bases). This CDR3 spans 13 amino acids. The ends were cut back, 6 bases at V and 4 bases at J, with 12 bases in the middle. The germline V gene has CDR1 MNHNY and CDR2 SVGAGI (reference sequence).

The chain links TRBV7-6 to TRBJ2-5, with TRBD1 identical over 8 bases. CDR1 SGHVS and CDR2 FNYEAQ come from the germline V gene. The CDR3 loop spans 14 amino acids. The J segment lost 5 bases and the V segment lost 3 bases, leaving 5 bases of the junction unmatched. CDR3 residues: CASSLADRVETQYF. The CDR3 region has the DNA TGTGCCAGCAGCTTGGCGGACAGGGTTGAGACCCAGTACTTC.

This clonotype was seen many times. This chain connects TRBV7-9 to TRBJ2-5; 8 bases are a match to TRBD2. The V and J ends lost 3 bases and 5 bases, in that order; junction bases with no gene match: 8. This CDR3 contains 15 residues. Germline-derived CDR1 and CDR2 are SEHNR and FQNEAQ (reference sequence). The CDR3 is CASSFGATGGETQYF. The CDR3 DNA follows: TGTGCCAGCAGCTTCGGCGCGACGGGAGGGGAGACCCAGTACTTC. Variable domain in full (rest from reference TRBV7-9 and TRBJ2-5): DTGVSQNPRHKITKRGQNVTFRCDPISEHNRLYWYRQTLGQGPEFLTYFQNEAQLEKSRLLSDRFSAERPKGSFSTLEIQRTEQGDSAMYLCASSFGATGGETQYFGPGTRLLVL.

V gene TRBV7-6 combines with J gene TRBJ1-4; D not certain. CDR3 size: 15 residues. The V gene lost 7 bases and the J gene lost 8 bases, with 20 bases spanning the gap. Per germline, CDR1 SGHVS and CDR2 FNYEAQ. The CDR3 spells CASTEHGRTGEKLFF. The CDR3 nucleotides are TGTGCCAGCACCGAACATGGCCGGACGGGGGAAAAACTGTTTTTT.

Many counts were recorded for this clonotype. V usage is TRBV6-1 and J usage is TRBJ2-1; possibly TRBD1 or TRBD2 for D (5 bases each). CDR3 length: 17 amino acids. Germline assignment: CDR1 MNHNS and CDR2 SASEGT. V lost 4 bases, J lost 0 bases, and 16 bases lay in between. CDR3 nucleotide sequence: TGTGCCAGCAGTGCTCCGGGACGCCCGAGCTCCTACAATGAGCAGTTCTTC. Encoded protein: CASSAPGRPSSYNEQFF.

This clonotype was observed at least ten times. This chain links TRBV20-1 with TRBJ1-6; D remains unclear. The CDR3 has 14 amino acids. Trimming stripped 3 bases from V and 0 bases from J, with 6 bases between. The germline gives CDR1 DFQATT, CDR2 SNEGSKA (reference sequence). CDR3 in amino acids: CSARQSSYNSPLHF. The CDR3 coding sequence is TGCAGTGCTAGGCAGAGCTCCTATAATTCACCCCTCCACTTT.